Here is one TCR beta chain with its context. Original methodology: Using reference gene primer amplification, nucleated cell counts were estimated. Sequencing was performed with immunoSEQ multiplex PCR; in TCRdb, only in-frame clones are kept and a portion is missing. The V and J calls and the clone size are those of that table, but D and trimming were determined from the DNA. The repertoire consists of roughly 250,000 clones, with 75% to 90% occurring once and the leading ten covering just over 7%. The sample originates from a study of blood T cell repertoires in COVID-19. Overall study context: Samples taken during acute and convalescent COVID-19 were collected in the United States, Italy and Spain. The analysed material was cDNA or gDNA that came from T cells, B-cell-depleted T cells, or PBMCs.

V shed 0 bases and J 8 bases; nucleotides not matched to a gene: 14. Germline values: CDR1 LGHNA, CDR2 YNFKEQ. CDR3 length: 18 residues. Sequenced: peripheral blood. This receptor was obtained from a man aged 55-75 years who had recovered from COVID-19. The chain uses TRBV4-2 and TRBJ2-1, with 9 bases fitting TRBD2. In DNA form, the CDR3 reads TGTGCCAGCAGCCAAGATTACGGCGGGGGGGCCATCGTGGATGAGCAGTTCTTC. Translating it yields CASSQDYGGGAIVDEQFF.